These 19 T cell receptor beta chains were sequenced from one sample in a study of beta chain features in type 1 diabetes. Overall study findings and caveats: TCRB CDR3 length was moderately but significantly reduced in all four CD4+ subsets of Type 1 diabetes patients.

Expressed TCRB transcripts were sequenced because the isolated RNA had all been reverse transcribed beforehand. Here immunoSEQ multiplex PCR was the method, and the copy in TCRdb shows in-frame clones only, minus some. The sample lists about 400,000 clones; 10% to 15% were seen once. These receptors are not linked to any known antigen. The specimen sequenced was naive CD4+ T cells from blood. Every receptor here comes from a woman aged 18-29 years with type 1 diabetes.

This clone was seen more than once but under ten times. The chain employs TRBV15 and TRBJ2-7; 7 nucleotides agree with TRBD1. V shed 2 bases and J 3 bases; nucleotides not matched to a gene: 10. The CDR3 is 16 residues long. Germline CDR1 is LNHNV and CDR2 is YYDKDF (reference sequence). In DNA form, the CDR3 reads TGTGCCACCAGCAGACAGATATTCAGGGGGTTCTACGAGCAGTACTTC. This gives the protein CATSRQIFRGFYEQYF.

The chain links TRBV4-1 to TRBJ1-1; 10 positions agree with TRBD1. The trim removed 4 bases at V and 1 base at J, leaving 12 bases unmatched. Looked up from germline, CDR1 is MGHRA and CDR2 is YSYEKL. The CDR3 is 18 residues long. The CDR3 nucleotides are TGCGCCAGCAGCCTCCTCCGGGACAGGGGATATGGGAACACTGAAGCTTTCTTT. Translating it yields CASSLLRDRGYGNTEAFF.

The sample holds a few counts of this clone. The chain couples TRBV5-4 to TRBJ1-5, with D uncertain. In germline, CDR1 is SGHNT, CDR2 YYREEE (reference sequence). The CDR3 is 13 amino acids. V was trimmed by 2 bases and J by 4 bases, leaving 7 bases between them. CDR3 protein: CASSFEGNQPQHF. CDR3 sequence (DNA): TGTGCCAGCAGCTTCGAGGGAAATCAGCCCCAGCATTTT.

This clone was detected a few times. The chain recombines TRBV7-9 with TRBJ1-5; 8 positions match TRBD1. The CDR3 extends over 12 amino acids. The V segment lost 5 bases and the J segment 9 bases; nucleotides outside the gene matches: 3. Germline CDR1 reads SEHNR; CDR2 reads FQNEAQ (reference sequence). DNA of the CDR3: TGTGCCAGCAGCCCTGGGACAGGGCCCCAGCATTTT. Its translation is CASSPGTGPQHF.

The chain couples TRBV28 to TRBJ2-7, with D possibly matching TRBD1 (6 bases). V lost 7 bases, J lost 3 bases, and 10 bases lay in between. From germline, CDR1 is MDHEN and CDR2 SYDVKM. CDR3 length: 12 residues. For the CDR3, the DNA is TGTGCCAGCATGAGGGGGAACTACGAGCAGTACTTC. It codes for CASMRGNYEQYF.

V is TRBV7-2 and J is TRBJ2-7, with 7 positions matching TRBD2. V was clipped by 5 bases and J by 1 base; unmatched bases: 5. The germline CDR1 and CDR2 sequences are SGHTA and FQGNSA. CDR3 length: 14 residues. This CDR3 is CASSLSGSSYEQYF. In nucleotides, the CDR3 is TGTGCCAGCAGCCTTAGCGGGTCATCCTACGAGCAGTACTTC. Using reference TRBV7-2 and TRBJ2-7 for the parts outside the CDR3, the full variable domain is GAGVSQSPSNKVTEKGKDVELRCDPISGHTALYWYRQSLGQGLEFLIYFQGNSAPDKSGLPSDRFSAERTGGSVSTLTIQRTQQEDSAVYLCASSLSGSSYEQYFGPGTRLTVT.

This clone has a handful of counts. V is TRBV29-1 and J is TRBJ1-1; no clear D gene. This CDR3 is built from 13 residues. V gave up 3 bases and J gave up 0 bases, with 8 bases separating them. The germline V gene encodes CDR1 SQVTM and CDR2 ANQGSEA. CDR3 in amino acids: CSVESHLNTEAFF. In DNA form, the CDR3 reads TGCAGCGTTGAGAGCCACCTGAACACTGAAGCTTTCTTT. Looking up the rest from reference TRBV29-1 and TRBJ1-1 gives the full variable domain: SAVISQKPSRDICQRGTSLTIQCQVDSQVTMMFWYRQQPGQSLTLIATANQGSEATYESGFVIDKFPISRPNLTFSTLTVSNMSPEDSSIYLCSVESHLNTEAFFGQGTRLTVV.

The rearrangement links TRBV30 to TRBJ2-1; weak D call: TRBD2 (6 bases). The V end was cut by 2 bases, the J end by 6 bases, with 8 bases between. Germline V gene sequence: CDR1 GTSNPN, CDR2 SVGIG (reference sequence). There are 12 residues in the CDR3. DNA for the CDR3: TGTGCCTGGAGTCCCGGGGGCAATGAGCAGTTCTTC. Amino acids: CAWSPGGNEQFF.

This clone has just a few counts. The rearrangement links TRBV28 to TRBJ1-2; no definite D call. Germline V gene data show CDR1 as MDHEN and CDR2 as SYDVKM. Trimming removed 5 bases at V and 8 bases at J, with 15 bases between. CDR3 size: 13 residues. The CDR3 DNA is TGTGCCAGCAGTCATGACGGGGTTGGGGGCTACACCTTC. It encodes CASSHDGVGGYTF.

J is TRBJ1-5 and V is TRBV7-2; no clear D gene. This CDR3 is 14 amino acids long. Germline-derived CDR1 and CDR2 are SGHTA and FQGNSA. The V end lost 1 base, the J end lost 7 bases, and 11 bases lay between the germline ends. CDR3 sequence reads: CASSLDPGPQPQHF. CDR3 bases: TGTGCCAGCAGCTTAGATCCGGGTCCCCAGCCCCAGCATTTT.

There are a few counts of this clone. The rearrangement joins TRBV5-1 to TRBJ1-5, with 9 bases lining up with TRBD1. The CDR3 totals 15 residues. The ends lost 3 bases at V and 3 bases at J; junction bases unmatched: 4. Germline V gives CDR1 SGHRS, CDR2 YFSETQ. The CDR3 nucleotides are TGCGCCAGCAGCTCCGGGACAGGGAACAATCAGCCCCAGCATTTT. Protein: CASSSGTGNNQPQHF.

This chain connects TRBV6-6 to TRBJ2-1; D perhaps matches TRBD2 (6 bases). CDR1 is MNHNY and CDR2 is SVGAGI in the germline V gene (reference sequence). The germline V and J ends were trimmed by 7 bases and 7 bases, with 20 bases remaining between them. The CDR3 consists of 15 residues. CDR3 DNA sequence: TGTGCCAGCAACCGGAGGGAATCAGCTACAAATGAGCAGTTCTTC. Translating it yields CASNRRESATNEQFF.

Only a few counts were recorded for this clone. This chain joins TRBV2 and TRBJ2-6; maybe TRBD1 (6 bases). Germline values: CDR1 SNHLY, CDR2 FYNNEI. V lost 3 bases to trimming and J lost 3 bases, with 9 bases between them. This CDR3 is 15 amino acids long. CDR3 coding DNA: TGTGCCAGCAGTGAGGGGGCGCTTGGGGCCAACGTCCTGACTTTC. Translated: CASSEGALGANVLTF.

This sequence joins TRBV4-3 and TRBJ2-1; 15 bases line up with TRBD2. This CDR3 is built from 21 residues. Germline V CDR1 and CDR2: LGHNA, YSLEER. V shed 0 bases, J shed 3 bases, and the junction held 12 bases outside the gene matches. CDR3 nucleotide sequence: TGCGCCAGCAGCCAAGATCCATCCCGGACTAGCGGGAGGGATAGCTACAATGAGCAGTTCTTC. This gives the protein CASSQDPSRTSGRDSYNEQFF.

This sequence joins TRBV7-8 and TRBJ1-1; D is perhaps TRBD1 (5 bases). V lost 4 bases and J 1 base, leaving 13 bases between the germline ends. CDR1 and CDR2 from the germline V gene are SGHVS and FQNEAQ. The CDR3 is made up of 15 amino acids. CDR3 in DNA: TGTGCCAGCAGCTCGCTTGGGGGAGGGAACACTGAAGCTTTCTTT. It codes for CASSSLGGGNTEAFF.

Turning to this clone: One end of the junction does not line up with germline, which may come from a read error. The rearrangement joins TRBV30 to TRBJ2-5; no clear D. The V gene's germline CDR1 is GTSNPN and CDR2 SVGIG (reference sequence). The CDR3 contains 13 residues. The CDR3 DNA reads as TGTGCCTGGAGTGTACTATCCCAAGGGACCCAGTACTTC. Translating it yields CAWSVLSQGTQYF.

The J gene is TRBJ1-4, the V gene TRBV7-2; 9 positions agree with TRBD1. V shed 5 bases, J shed 5 bases, and the junction held 15 bases outside the gene matches. Germline V gene sequence: CDR1 SGHTA, CDR2 FQGNSA. The CDR3 length is 18 residues. DNA of the CDR3: TGTGCCAGCAGCCTCACAGGGGGCTTAGGACTGTACAATGAAAAACTGTTTTTT. Translating gives CASSLTGGLGLYNEKLFF.

There are a few counts of this clone. The CDR3 here is CASSRTSGIMSSYNEQFF. For the CDR3, the DNA is TGTGCCAGCAGCCGGACTAGCGGGATTATGAGCTCCTACAATGAGCAGTTCTTC. This sequence joins TRBV13 and TRBJ2-1; TRBD2 agrees at 12 bases. The CDR3 extends over 18 amino acids. The junction had 8 bases not matched to a gene; V was cut back by 5 bases and J by 0 bases. Germline V gene data show CDR1 as PRHDT and CDR2 as FYEKMQ (reference sequence).

This clone was detected a few times. V usage is TRBV11-3 and J usage is TRBJ1-1; D perhaps matches TRBD1 (6 bases). Trimming stripped 1 base from V and 6 bases from J, with 12 bases between. This CDR3 comprises 14 residues. The germline V gene has CDR1 SGHNT and CDR2 YENEEA. For the CDR3, the DNA is TGTGCCAGCAGCTTAGCCAGCCGGACAGCTGAAGCTTTCTTT. Translation gives CASSLASRTAEAFF.